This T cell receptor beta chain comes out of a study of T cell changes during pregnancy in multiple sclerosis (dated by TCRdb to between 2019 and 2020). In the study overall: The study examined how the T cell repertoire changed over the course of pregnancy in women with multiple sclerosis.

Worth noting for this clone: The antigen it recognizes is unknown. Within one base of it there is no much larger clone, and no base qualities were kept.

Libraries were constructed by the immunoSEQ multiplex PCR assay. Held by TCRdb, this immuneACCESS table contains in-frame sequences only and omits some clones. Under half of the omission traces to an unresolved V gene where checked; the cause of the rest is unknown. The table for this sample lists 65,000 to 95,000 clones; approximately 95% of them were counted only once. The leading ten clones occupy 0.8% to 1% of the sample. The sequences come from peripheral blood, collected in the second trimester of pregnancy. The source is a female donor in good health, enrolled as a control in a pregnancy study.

The nucleotide sequence is TGTGCCAGCAGAAGACTAGAAGGCGCCTACGAGCAGTACTTC. Its product reads: CASRRLEGAYEQYF. The rearranged chain carries TRBV28 and TRBJ2-7; a weak D assignment points to TRBD2 (6 bases agree). The CDR3 spans 14 residues, from the cysteine through the phenylalanine. Only the CDR3 region is kept as DNA, spanning 42 bases read in frame from base 1. CDR1 MDHEN and CDR2 SYDVKM are derived from the germline V gene. Deletion took 6 bases off V and 2 bases off J, with a span of 14 bases between the germline ends.